This T cell receptor (beta chain) was found in a study of cytomegalovirus exposure and HLA in healthy donors. Overall study findings and caveats: CMV serostatus was the sole immune exposure information available.

V was trimmed by 6 bases and J by 11 bases, leaving 16 bases between them. Germline V gene lookup returns CDR1 MDHEN and CDR2 SYDVKM. CDR3 length equals 12 residues. Donors counted as nominally healthy when sampled, yet unrecorded immune exposures were likely. This clone was counted only a few times. Its antigen is still unknown. The PCR had 60 Vbeta and 13 Jbeta primers. The table came from immunoSEQ multiplex PCR; TCRdb's copy has only in-frame clones and leaves some out. The repertoire has under 200,000 clones, roughly 80% of them found once; the top ten carry 1.5% to 2%. The material sequenced was PBMCs. This clonotype was sampled from a woman under 30 in good health and CMV-seronegative. The chain carries TRBV28 and TRBJ1-1; possible D gene TRBD1, 6 bases. The CDR3 DNA reads TGTGCCAGCAGGGCCTGGACAGAGAGCGCTTTCTTT. This codes for CASRAWTESAFF.